The next 26 T cell receptor beta chains were all read from a single sample in a study of breast tumors, draining lymph nodes, adjacent tissues. One entry per CDR3 protein, called by TCRdb with MiXCR from the multiplex PCR reads. The repertoire holds 120,000 or so distinct CDR3 sequences, with approximately 20% as singletons. Samples came from axillary lymph nodes draining the breast cancer. Sequenced input: axillary lymph node tissue. These receptors were taken from a female donor with breast cancer. Some clones in this sample may be carry-over from other donors' samples.

This clonotype was detected many times. V is TRBV20-1 and J is TRBJ2-3; the match to TRBD2 covers 11 bases. This CDR3 region has 16 residues. Germline V gives CDR1 DFQATT, CDR2 SNEGSKA (reference sequence). V lost 2 bases and J lost 6; bases outside the gene matches: 10. The CDR3 region has the DNA TGCAGTGCTAGACCTCAATTAGCGGGGGGGCTGGATACGCAGTATTTT. It yields the protein CSARPQLAGGLDTQYF.

The table lists this clonotype with many counts. The chain links TRBV19 to TRBJ1-5; D uncertain. Germline lookup yields CDR1 LNHDA and CDR2 SQIVND (reference sequence). The CDR3 length is 17 residues. V was shortened by 3 bases and J by 0 bases, with 15 bases between the two germline ends. Written as DNA, the CDR3 is TGTGCCAGTAGTATCGCGACTGGGAAGGGTAGCAATCAGCCCCAGCATTTT. Encoded protein: CASSIATGKGSNQPQHF.

This clonotype was observed a handful of times. CDR3 nucleotides: TGTGCCAGCAGTTCCGGGACAGGGAATAGATACGAGCAGTACTTC. Its protein product is CASSSGTGNRYEQYF. This sequence joins TRBV28 and TRBJ2-7, with 9 bases that match TRBD1. J was trimmed by 4 bases and V by 4 bases; bases with no gene match: 8. This CDR3 spans 15 amino acids. Germline lookup yields CDR1 MDHEN and CDR2 SYDVKM.

Within the sample, this clonotype is medium-sized. The chain links TRBV10-3 to TRBJ2-1; 9 bases are a match to TRBD2. CDR3 length: 13 amino acids. Germline V gives CDR1 ENHRY, CDR2 SYGVKD. Germline trimming cut 5 bases from V and 8 bases from J; bases unmatched to any gene: 4. DNA for the CDR3: TGTGCCATCAGTAATAGCGGGAGAGATGAGCAGTTCTTC. Its protein is CAISNSGRDEQFF.

Notes on this clonotype: Just one base apart from a much larger clone, this may be a read error. This chain uses TRBV19 with TRBJ2-2; TRBD2 might be the D (6 bases). The germline V gene has CDR1 LNHDA and CDR2 SQIVND (reference sequence). The CDR3 loop spans 13 amino acids. Written as DNA, the CDR3 is TGTGCCAGTAGTATAGTGGGGACCGGGGGGCTGTTTTTT. It specifies CASSIVGTGGLFF.

About this clonotype: A read error is possible here, since a much larger clone lies one base away. The rearrangement links TRBV3-1 to TRBJ1-6; D is ambiguous. V lost 6 bases and J 6 bases, leaving 12 bases between the germline ends. Germline values: CDR1 LGHDT, CDR2 YNNKEL (reference sequence). The CDR3 covers 14 residues. CDR3 sequence reads: CASSPRRTNSPLHF. Written as DNA, the CDR3 is TGTGCCAGCAGTCCTCGACGGACTAATTCACCCCTCCACTTT.

On this clonotype: A read error may be the cause here, since a much bigger clone is one base away. This chain joins TRBV5-5 and TRBJ1-2, with D tentatively TRBD1 (6 bases). From germline, CDR1 is SGHKS and CDR2 YYEKEE (reference sequence). The CDR3 runs to 15 residues. CDR3 nucleotides: TGTGCCGGCAGGCTTCTCTTACAGGGTCGGAATGGCTACACCTTC. This encodes CAGRLLLQGRNGYTF.

As to this clonotype: One junction end disagrees with the germline gene, perhaps due to a read error. This chain links TRBV30 with TRBJ1-6, with 8 bases aligning to TRBD1. Germline loops: CDR1 GTSNPN, CDR2 SVGIG (reference sequence). The CDR3 consists of 12 residues. Written as DNA, the CDR3 is TGTGCCCGGAGTCAGGGGGCTCCACCCCTCCACTTT. It is translated as CARSQGAPPLHF.

Ten or more counts support this clonotype. The gene calls are TRBV20-1 and TRBJ1-4, with 9 bases fitting TRBD1. J lost 10 bases, V lost 5 bases, and 8 bases had no gene match. Germline V gene sequence: CDR1 DFQATT, CDR2 SNEGSKA (reference sequence). The CDR3 is made up of 13 amino acids. For the CDR3, the DNA is TGCAGTGCTCGACGGGACAGGGTGGGAAAACTGTTTTTT. It encodes CSARRDRVGKLFF.

Worth noting for this clonotype: A much bigger clone sits one base away, suggesting this may be a read error. The J gene is TRBJ2-5, the V gene TRBV7-8; 8 nucleotides agree with TRBD2. The CDR3 runs 17 residues. Germline loops: CDR1 SGHVS, CDR2 FQNEAQ. V shed 4 bases, J shed 5 bases, and the junction held 15 bases outside the gene matches. The CDR3 bases are TGTGCCAGCAGCTACCGTCCGACTAGCGTGGGAGGGGAGACCCAGTACTTC. As protein: CASSYRPTSVGGETQYF.

There are many counts of this clonotype. This chain connects TRBV7-3 to TRBJ2-3; 8 bases map to TRBD1. The V gene's germline CDR1 is SGHTA and CDR2 FQGTGA. The CDR3 contains 14 residues. V shed 4 bases, J shed 1 base, and the junction held 1 base outside the gene matches. This CDR3 reads CASSSQGGTDTQYF. The CDR3 nucleotides read TGTGCCAGCAGCTCACAGGGGGGCACAGATACGCAGTATTTT.

This clonotype occurred a few times. This chain joins TRBV20-1 and TRBJ2-4; TRBD2 agrees at 7 bases. Trimming removed 5 bases from V and 0 bases from J; junction bases left unmatched: 13. The CDR3 has 17 residues. Per the germline V gene, CDR1 is DFQATT and CDR2 is SNEGSKA (reference sequence). This CDR3 reads CSAPPPGGPIAKNIQYF. In nucleotides, the CDR3 is TGCAGTGCTCCCCCCCCGGGAGGACCTATAGCCAAAAACATTCAGTACTTC.

For this clonotype: A read error may be the cause here, since a much bigger clone is one base away. The chain couples TRBV6-5 to TRBJ2-7; D is perhaps TRBD2 (7 bases). The CDR3 covers 13 residues. CDR1 is MNHEY, CDR2 SVGAGI, per germline. The CDR3 nucleotides read TGTGCCAGCAGTTACGGGGGGGCGTACGAGCGGTACTTC. Protein sequence: CASSYGGAYERYF.

On this clonotype itself: A much larger clonotype is one base distant, so this may be a read error. The chain uses TRBV5-6 and TRBJ2-1, with 11 bases matching TRBD2. CDR1 and CDR2 (germline): SGHDT, YYEEEE. CDR3 length: 13 residues. The CDR3 DNA is TGTGCCGGCAGCTCGAGACTAGCGGGGAAGCAGTTCTTC. Translation gives CAGSSRLAGKQFF.

This clonotype appeared many times. The chain carries TRBV5-5 and TRBJ1-6; 9 bases align to TRBD1. Germline assignment: CDR1 SGHKS and CDR2 YYEKEE (reference sequence). The V gene end was trimmed by 4 bases and the J gene end by 9 bases; junction bases not matched to a gene: 8. CDR3 length: 15 amino acids. CDR3 loop: CASSAGVDRGSPLHF. The CDR3 DNA is TGTGCCAGCAGCGCCGGGGTGGACAGGGGTTCACCCCTCCACTTT. Complete variable domain (other parts from reference TRBV5-5 and TRBJ1-6): DAGVTQSPTHLIKTRGQQVTLRCSPISGHKSVSWYQQVLGQGPQFIFQYYEKEERGRGNFPDRFSARQFPNYSSELNVNALLLGDSALYLCASSAGVDRGSPLHFGNGTRLTVT.

Remarks on this clonotype: Without the conserved terminal phenylalanine or tryptophan, this CDR3 likely stems from a read error. V usage is TRBV7-3 and J usage is TRBJ2-2; 7 nucleotides line up with TRBD2. The CDR3 length is 14 residues. The germline V gene encodes CDR1 SGHTA and CDR2 FQGTGA. J gave up 6 bases and V 3 bases, and 4 bases lay outside the gene matches. CDR3 sequence (DNA): TGTGCCAGCAGCTTTTACGGGAGGCCCGGGGAGCTGTTTGTT. Translation: CASSFYGRPGELFV.

As regards this clonotype: A read error is possible here, since a much larger clone lies one base away. In nucleotides, the CDR3 is TGTGCCAGCAACACACCCACTAACAATGAGCGGTTCTTC. Translated: CASNTPTNNERFF. The chain joins TRBV7-9 to TRBJ2-1; D gene ambiguous. This CDR3 comprises 13 residues. In germline, CDR1 is SEHNR, CDR2 FQNEAQ (reference sequence).

This clonotype has a handful of counts. The chain employs TRBV11-2 and TRBJ2-2, with 9 bases that match TRBD2. Germline CDR1 is SGHAT and CDR2 is FQNNGV. The V segment lost 4 bases and the J segment 2 bases; nucleotides outside the gene matches: 5. This CDR3 has 16 residues. DNA for the CDR3: TGTGCCAGCAGCTGGGGTAGCGGGGGTAACACCGGGGAGCTGTTTTTT. Its protein is CASSWGSGGNTGELFF.

This clonotype was found many times. This rearrangement joins TRBV6-5 to TRBJ2-7; 9 bases fit TRBD1. V shed 0 bases, J shed 2 bases, and the junction held 2 bases outside the gene matches. CDR1 and CDR2 (germline): MNHEY, SVGAGI. The CDR3 has 15 amino acids. The CDR3 sequence: CASSYSGQGTYEQYF. For the CDR3, the DNA is TGTGCCAGCAGTTACTCAGGACAGGGGACCTACGAGCAGTACTTC.

Ten or more counts support this clonotype. The chain carries TRBV2 and TRBJ1-5; D is unresolved. Germline values: CDR1 SNHLY, CDR2 FYNNEI. The V gene lost 1 base and the J gene lost 9 bases, with 13 bases spanning the gap. The CDR3 covers 14 residues. CDR3: CASSEGTVVAPQHF. The CDR3 DNA reads as TGTGCCAGCAGTGAAGGAACGGTTGTGGCGCCCCAGCATTTT.

In its sample, this clonotype was seen many times. This sequence joins TRBV9 and TRBJ2-5; TRBD1 agrees at 7 bases. The ends lost 3 bases at V and 2 bases at J; junction bases unmatched: 4. Germline V gene sequence: CDR1 SGDLS, CDR2 YYNGEE. The CDR3 runs to 14 residues. CDR3 region: CASSARQGQETQYF. The CDR3 bases are TGTGCCAGCAGCGCCCGACAGGGTCAAGAGACCCAGTACTTC.

At least ten counts were recorded for this clonotype. A read error may produce the germline difference seen at one junction end. This chain joins TRBV10-1 and TRBJ2-2; no reliable D call. This CDR3 has 12 amino acids. Germline V gives CDR1 WNHNN, CDR2 SYGVQD (reference sequence). CDR3 nucleotides: TGTGCCAGCACCCCCCAAACCGGGGAGCTGTTTTTT. Encoded protein: CASTPQTGELFF.

The chain has TRBV9 and TRBJ2-7; D call uncertain. CDR3 length equals 13 residues. With 0 bases removed from V and 3 bases from J, the gap between germline ends came to 7 bases. Germline CDR1 SGDLS, CDR2 YYNGEE. CDR3 DNA: TGTGCCAGCAGCGTAGAGGATAACTACGAGCAGTACTTC. Translation gives CASSVEDNYEQYF. The complete variable domain, with remaining parts taken from reference TRBV9 and TRBJ2-7, reads DSGVTQTPKHLITATGQRVTLRCSPRSGDLSVYWYQQSLDQGLQFLIQYYNGEERAKGNILERFSAQQFPDLHSELNLSSLELGDSALYFCASSVEDNYEQYFGPGTRLTVT.

This clonotype showed up many times. The chain has TRBV20-1 and TRBJ2-5; 11 nucleotides agree with TRBD2. CDR1 is DFQATT, CDR2 SNEGSKA, per germline (reference sequence). The CDR3 is 17 residues long. J was trimmed by 5 bases and V by 1 base; bases with no gene match: 12. As DNA, the CDR3 is TGCAGTGCTAGAGGAGGCGTGATAGCGGGGGGGCAGGAGACCCAGTACTTC. This sequence encodes CSARGGVIAGGQETQYF.

This clonotype was picked up many times. The chain recombines TRBV11-2 with TRBJ1-2; D gene uncertain. Germline V gene lookup returns CDR1 SGHAT and CDR2 FQNNGV. There are 14 residues in the CDR3. V was cut by 5 bases and J by 4 bases, with 14 bases left in between. CDR3 nucleotides: TGTGCCAGCAGCAAAACGGCAGGTTCCTATGGCTACACCTTC. This sequence encodes CASSKTAGSYGYTF.

The table lists this clonotype with many counts. The chain recombines TRBV5-1 with TRBJ2-7; D is perhaps TRBD2 (5 bases). Germline CDR1 SGHRS, CDR2 YFSETQ. The CDR3 consists of 14 residues. V was clipped by 2 bases and J by 2 bases, with 11 bases between them. CDR3 nucleotide sequence: TGCGCCAGCAGCTTTGAGGGCGAAACCTACGAGCAGTACTTC. Translating it yields CASSFEGETYEQYF.